This TCR beta chain was sequenced for a study of blood T cell repertoires in COVID-19. Study as a whole: T cells, B-cell-depleted T cells, or PBMCs provided the cDNA or gDNA that served as material.

Trimming took 7 bases from V and 6 from J; bases not matched to a gene: 20. This CDR3 is built from 17 residues. Germline CDR1 reads LNHDA; CDR2 reads SQIVND (reference sequence). Adults between about 18 and 89 years of age took part from about two dozen US areas. In the authors' workflow: Counts of nucleated cells, estimated from reference gene primer amplification, were obtained. Using immunoSEQ multiplex PCR, the repertoire was profiled, and TCRdb retains in-frame clones only, with some absent. V, J and clone size derive from that table, while D and trimming were established from the DNA sequence. Altogether approximately 330,000 clones are present, 65% to 90% being singletons, with the ten largest covering about 4.2%.

Material for sequencing was PBMCs or T cells enriched from blood (not recorded which). The chain recombines TRBV19 with TRBJ1-1, with 7 bases fitting TRBD1. The TCR sequence derives from a woman in her thirties or forties with acute COVID-19. In nucleotides, the CDR3 is TGTGCCAGTACCGTCAACTCGGGTGTCAGGGGGAGGTCTGAAGCTTTCTTT. Encoded protein: CASTVNSGVRGRSEAFF.